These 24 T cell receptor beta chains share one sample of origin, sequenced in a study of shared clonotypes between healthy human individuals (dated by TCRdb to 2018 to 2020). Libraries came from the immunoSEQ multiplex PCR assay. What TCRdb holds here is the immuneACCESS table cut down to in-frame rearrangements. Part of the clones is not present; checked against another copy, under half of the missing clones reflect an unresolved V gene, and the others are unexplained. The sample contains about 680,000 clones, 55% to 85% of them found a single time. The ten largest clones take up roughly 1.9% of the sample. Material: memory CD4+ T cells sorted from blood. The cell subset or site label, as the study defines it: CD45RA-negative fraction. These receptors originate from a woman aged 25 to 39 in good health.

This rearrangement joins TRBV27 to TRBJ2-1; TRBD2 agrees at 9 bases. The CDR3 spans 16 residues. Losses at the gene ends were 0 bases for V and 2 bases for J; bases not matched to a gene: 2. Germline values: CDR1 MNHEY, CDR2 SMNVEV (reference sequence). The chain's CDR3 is CASSLSLAGTYNEQFF. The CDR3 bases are TGTGCCAGCAGTTTATCACTAGCGGGCACCTACAATGAGCAGTTCTTC.

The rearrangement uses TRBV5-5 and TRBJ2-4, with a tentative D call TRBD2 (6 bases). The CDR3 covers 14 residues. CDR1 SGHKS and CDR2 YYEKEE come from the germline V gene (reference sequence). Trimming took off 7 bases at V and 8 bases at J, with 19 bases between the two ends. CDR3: CASFASSDRDIQYF. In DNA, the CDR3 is TGTGCCAGCTTCGCTTCTAGCGACCGGGACATTCAGTACTTC. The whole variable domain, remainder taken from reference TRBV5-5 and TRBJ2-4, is DAGVTQSPTHLIKTRGQQVTLRCSPISGHKSVSWYQQVLGQGPQFIFQYYEKEERGRGNFPDRFSARQFPNYSSELNVNALLLGDSALYLCASFASSDRDIQYFGAGTRLSVL.

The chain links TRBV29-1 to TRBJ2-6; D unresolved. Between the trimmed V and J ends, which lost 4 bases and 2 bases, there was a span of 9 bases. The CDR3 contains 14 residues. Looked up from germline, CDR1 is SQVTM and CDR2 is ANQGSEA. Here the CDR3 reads CSVGSVPGANVLTF. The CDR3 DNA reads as TGCAGCGTTGGGAGCGTACCTGGGGCCAACGTCCTGACTTTC.

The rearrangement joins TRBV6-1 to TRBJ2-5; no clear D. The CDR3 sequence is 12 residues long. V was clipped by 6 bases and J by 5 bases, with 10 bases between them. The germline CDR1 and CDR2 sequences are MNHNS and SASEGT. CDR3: CASRTDGETQYF. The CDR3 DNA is TGTGCCAGCAGAACAGACGGGGAGACCCAGTACTTC.

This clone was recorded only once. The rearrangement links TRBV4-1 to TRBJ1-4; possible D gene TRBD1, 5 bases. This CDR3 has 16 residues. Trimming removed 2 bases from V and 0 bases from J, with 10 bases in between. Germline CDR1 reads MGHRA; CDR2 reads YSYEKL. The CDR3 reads CASSQRTTATNEKLFF. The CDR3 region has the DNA TGCGCCAGCAGCCAAAGGACAACAGCAACTAATGAAAAACTGTTTTTT.

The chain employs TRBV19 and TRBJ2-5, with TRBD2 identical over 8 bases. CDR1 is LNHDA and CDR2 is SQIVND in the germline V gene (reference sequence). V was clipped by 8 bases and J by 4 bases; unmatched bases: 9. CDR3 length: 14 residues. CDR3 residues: CASRAGRAGETQYF. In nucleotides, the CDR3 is TGTGCCAGTCGCGCCGGGAGGGCCGGAGAGACCCAGTACTTC.

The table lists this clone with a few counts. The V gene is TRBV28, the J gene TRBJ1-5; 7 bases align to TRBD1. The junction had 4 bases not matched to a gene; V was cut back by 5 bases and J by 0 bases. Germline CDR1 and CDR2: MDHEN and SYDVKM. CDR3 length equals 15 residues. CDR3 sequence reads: CASSLGTVSNQPQHF. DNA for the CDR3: TGTGCCAGCAGTCTCGGGACAGTTAGCAATCAGCCCCAGCATTTT.

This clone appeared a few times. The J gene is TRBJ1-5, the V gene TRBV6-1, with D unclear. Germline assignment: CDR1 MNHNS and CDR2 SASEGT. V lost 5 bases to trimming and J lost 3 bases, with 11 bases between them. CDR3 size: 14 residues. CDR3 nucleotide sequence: TGTGCCAGCAGTCCCGGACGGTTCAATCAGCCCCAGCATTTT. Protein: CASSPGRFNQPQHF.

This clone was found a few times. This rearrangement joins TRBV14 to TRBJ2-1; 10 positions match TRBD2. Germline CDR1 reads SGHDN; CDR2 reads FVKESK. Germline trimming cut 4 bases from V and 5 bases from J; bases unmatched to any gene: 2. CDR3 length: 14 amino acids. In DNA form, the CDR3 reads TGTGCCAGCAGCCGACTAGCGGGCGACAATGAGCAGTTCTTC. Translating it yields CASSRLAGDNEQFF. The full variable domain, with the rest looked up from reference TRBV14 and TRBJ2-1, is EAGVTQFPSHSVIEKGQTVTLRCDPISGHDNLYWYRRVMGKEIKFLLHFVKESKQDESGMPNNRFLAERTGGTYSTLKVQPAELEDSGVYFCASSRLAGDNEQFFGPGTRLTVL.

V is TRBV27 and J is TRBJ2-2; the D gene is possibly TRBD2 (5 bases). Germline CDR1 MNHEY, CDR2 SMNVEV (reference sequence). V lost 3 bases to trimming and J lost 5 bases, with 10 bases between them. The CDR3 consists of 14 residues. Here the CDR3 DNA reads TGTGCCAGCAGTTTGAGGGTTGGGACCGGGGAGCTGTTTTTT. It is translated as CASSLRVGTGELFF.

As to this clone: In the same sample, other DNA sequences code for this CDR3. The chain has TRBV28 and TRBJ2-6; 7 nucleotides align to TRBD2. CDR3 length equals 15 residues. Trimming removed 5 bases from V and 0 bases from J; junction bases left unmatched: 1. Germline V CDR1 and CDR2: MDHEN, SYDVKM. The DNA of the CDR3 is TGTGCCAGCAGTCCGGGGGGCTCTGGGGCCAACGTCCTGACTTTC. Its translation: CASSPGGSGANVLTF.

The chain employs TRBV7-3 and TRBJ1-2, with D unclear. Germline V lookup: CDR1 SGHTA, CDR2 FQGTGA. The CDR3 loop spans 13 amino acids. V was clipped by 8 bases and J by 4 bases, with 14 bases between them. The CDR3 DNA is TGTGCCAGCGGTCTCGGGAGATCCTATGGCTACACCTTC. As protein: CASGLGRSYGYTF.

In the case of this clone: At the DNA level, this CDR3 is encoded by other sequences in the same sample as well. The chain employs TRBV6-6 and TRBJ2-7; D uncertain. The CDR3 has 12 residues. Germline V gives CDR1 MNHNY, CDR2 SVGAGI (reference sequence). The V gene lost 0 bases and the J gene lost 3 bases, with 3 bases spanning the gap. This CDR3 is CASSYSSYEQYF. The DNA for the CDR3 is TGTGCCAGCAGTTACTCGAGCTACGAGCAGTACTTC.

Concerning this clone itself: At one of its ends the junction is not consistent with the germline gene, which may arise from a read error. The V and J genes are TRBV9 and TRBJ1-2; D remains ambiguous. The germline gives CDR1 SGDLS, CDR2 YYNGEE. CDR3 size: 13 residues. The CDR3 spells CASSVGTNYGYTF. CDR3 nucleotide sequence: TGTGCCAGCAGCGTAGGCACGAACTACGGCTACACCTTC.

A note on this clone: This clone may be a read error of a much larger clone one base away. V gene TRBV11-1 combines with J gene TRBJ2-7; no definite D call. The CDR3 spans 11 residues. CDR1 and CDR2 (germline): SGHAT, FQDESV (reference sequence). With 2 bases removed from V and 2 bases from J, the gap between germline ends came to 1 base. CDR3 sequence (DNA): TGTGCCAGCAGCTTAACCTACGAGCAGTACTTC. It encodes CASSLTYEQYF.

The CDR3 is CASYPRGENPDTGELFF. CDR3 DNA sequence: TGTGCCAGTTACCCGCGAGGCGAAAACCCGGACACCGGGGAGCTGTTTTTT. The rearrangement joins TRBV19 to TRBJ2-2; D gene uncertain. Germline CDR1 is LNHDA and CDR2 is SQIVND (reference sequence). Trimming removed 8 bases from V and 3 bases from J, with 22 bases in between. This CDR3 region has 17 residues.

CDR3 amino acids: CASSQSGDISNIQYF. CDR3 nucleotides: TGCGCCAGCAGCCAAAGTGGGGACATATCGAACATTCAGTACTTC. V is TRBV5-1 and J is TRBJ2-4; the D gene is possibly TRBD1 (6 bases). The germline gives CDR1 SGHRS, CDR2 YFSETQ. Deletions cut 4 bases from V and 7 bases from J, with 18 bases between. The CDR3 contains 15 residues.

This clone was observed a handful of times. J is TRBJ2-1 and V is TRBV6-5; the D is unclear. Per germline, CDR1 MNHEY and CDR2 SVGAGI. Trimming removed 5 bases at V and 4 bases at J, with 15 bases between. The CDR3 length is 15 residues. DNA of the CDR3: TGTGCCAGCAGTAATGCCGGGCCAGTGTACAATGAGCAGTTCTTC. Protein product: CASSNAGPVYNEQFF.

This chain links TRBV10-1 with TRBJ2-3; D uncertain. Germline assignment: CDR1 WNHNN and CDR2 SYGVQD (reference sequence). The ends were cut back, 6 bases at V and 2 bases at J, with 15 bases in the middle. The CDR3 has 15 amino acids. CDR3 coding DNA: TGCGCCAGCAGCCTTGACGGCTCAGACACAGATACGCAGTATTTT. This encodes CASSLDGSDTDTQYF.

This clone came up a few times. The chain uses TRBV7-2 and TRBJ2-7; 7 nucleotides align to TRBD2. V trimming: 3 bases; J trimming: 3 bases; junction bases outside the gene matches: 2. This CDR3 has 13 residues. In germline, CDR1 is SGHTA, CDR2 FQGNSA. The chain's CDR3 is CASSFRDYYEQYF. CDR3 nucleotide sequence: TGTGCCAGCAGCTTCCGGGACTACTACGAGCAGTACTTC.

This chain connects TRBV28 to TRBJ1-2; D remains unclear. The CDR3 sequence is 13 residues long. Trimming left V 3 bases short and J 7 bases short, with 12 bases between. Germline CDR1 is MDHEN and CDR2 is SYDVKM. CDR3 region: CASSLPAGSGYTF. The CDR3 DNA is TGTGCCAGCAGTTTGCCCGCGGGCTCTGGCTACACCTTC.

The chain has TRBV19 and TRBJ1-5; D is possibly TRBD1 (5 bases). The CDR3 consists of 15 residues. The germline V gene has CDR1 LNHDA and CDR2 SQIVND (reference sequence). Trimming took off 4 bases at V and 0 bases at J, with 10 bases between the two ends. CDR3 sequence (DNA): TGTGCCAGTAGTACCCAGACAGATAGCAATCAGCCCCAGCATTTT. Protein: CASSTQTDSNQPQHF.

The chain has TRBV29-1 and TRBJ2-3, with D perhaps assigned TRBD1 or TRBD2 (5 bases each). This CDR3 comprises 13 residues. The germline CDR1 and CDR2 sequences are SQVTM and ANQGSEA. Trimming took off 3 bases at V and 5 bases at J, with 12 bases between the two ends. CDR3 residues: CSVDGQGVDTQYF. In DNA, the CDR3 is TGCAGCGTTGACGGGCAGGGAGTAGATACGCAGTATTTT.

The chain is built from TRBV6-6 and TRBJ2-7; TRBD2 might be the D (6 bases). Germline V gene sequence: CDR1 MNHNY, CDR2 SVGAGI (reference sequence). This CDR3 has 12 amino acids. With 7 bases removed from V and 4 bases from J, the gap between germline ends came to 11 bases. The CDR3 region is CASTEGRYEQYF. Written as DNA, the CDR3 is TGTGCCAGCACCGAAGGGAGGTACGAGCAGTACTTC.